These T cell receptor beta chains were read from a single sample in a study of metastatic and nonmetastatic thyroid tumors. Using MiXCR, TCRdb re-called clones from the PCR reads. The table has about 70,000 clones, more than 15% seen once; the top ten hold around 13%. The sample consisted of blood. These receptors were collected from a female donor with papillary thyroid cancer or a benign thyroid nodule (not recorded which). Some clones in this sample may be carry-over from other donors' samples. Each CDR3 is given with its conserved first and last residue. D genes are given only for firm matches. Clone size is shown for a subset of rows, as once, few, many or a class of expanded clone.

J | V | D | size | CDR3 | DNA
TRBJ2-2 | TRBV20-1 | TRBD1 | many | CSARDAGQGSNTGELFF | TGCAGTGCTAGAGATGCCGGACAGGGTTCGAACACCGGGGAGCTGTTTTTT
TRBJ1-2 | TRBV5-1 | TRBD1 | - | CASSLGQGAIPDGYTF | TGCGCCAGCAGCCTAGGACAGGGCGCGATTCCTGATGGCTACACCTTC
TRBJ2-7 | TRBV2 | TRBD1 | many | CATRQGPYDEQYF | TGTGCCACCCGACAGGGGCCGTATGACGAGCAGTACTTC
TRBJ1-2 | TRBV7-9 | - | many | CASSSREGDGYTF | TGTGCCAGCAGCTCCCGGGAGGGGGATGGCTACACCTTC
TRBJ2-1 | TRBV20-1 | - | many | CSAREFGRVSYNEQFF | TGCAGTGCTAGGGAGTTTGGGCGGGTCTCCTACAATGAGCAGTTCTTC
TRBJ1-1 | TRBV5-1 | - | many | CASKKDRNTEAFF | TGCGCCAGCAAAAAGGACAGGAACACTGAAGCTTTCTTT
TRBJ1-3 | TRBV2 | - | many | CASSPDRLSGNTIYF | TGTGCCAGCAGTCCGGACAGACTCTCTGGAAACACCATATATTTT
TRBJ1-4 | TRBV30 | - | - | CAGLTGSTNEKLFF | TGTGCCGGGTTGACAGGCTCAACTAATGAAAAACTGTTTTTT
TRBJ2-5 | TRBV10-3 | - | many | CAISESSQETQYF | TGTGCCATCAGTGAGTCATCCCAAGAGACCCAGTACTTC
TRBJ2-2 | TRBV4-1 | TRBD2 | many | CASSQALAGTGELFF | TGCGCCAGCAGCCAAGCACTAGCGGGCACCGGGGAGCTGTTTTTT
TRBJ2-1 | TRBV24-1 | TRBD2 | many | CATSDLVTGTSGHNEQFF | TGTGCCACCAGTGATTTGGTGACCGGGACTAGCGGGCACAATGAGCAGTTCTTC
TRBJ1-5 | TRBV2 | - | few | CASSDGSGGNQPQHF | TGTGCCAGCAGTGATGGGTCCGGGGGCAATCAGCCCCAGCATTTT
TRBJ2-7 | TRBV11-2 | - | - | CASSLVPAAYEQYF | TGTGCCAGCAGCTTAGTCCCGGCAGCCTACGAGCAGTACTTC
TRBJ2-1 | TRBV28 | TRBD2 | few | CASPPPHLAGPDNEQFF | TGTGCCAGCCCGCCGCCGCACCTAGCGGGACCAGACAATGAGCAGTTCTTC
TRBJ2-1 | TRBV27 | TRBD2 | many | CASSLPYGEKRGNEQFF | TGTGCCAGCAGTCTCCCCTATGGGGAGAAGCGGGGCAATGAGCAGTTCTTC
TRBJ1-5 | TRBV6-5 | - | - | CARSYRQLGVRFNQPQHF | TGTGCCAGAAGTTACCGGCAGCTGGGGGTGAGGTTCAATCAGCCACAGCATTTT
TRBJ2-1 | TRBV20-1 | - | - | CSARYRVREQFF | TGCAGTGCTCGCTACAGGGTACGTGAGCAGTTCTTC
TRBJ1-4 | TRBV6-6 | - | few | CASSFSGSNEKLFF | TGTGCCAGCAGTTTTTCCGGGAGCAATGAAAAACTGTTTTTT
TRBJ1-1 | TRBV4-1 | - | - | CASSRGENTEAFF | TGCGCCAGCAGCCGAGGGGAGAACACTGAAGCTTTCTTT
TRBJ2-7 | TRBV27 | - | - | CASLSPGADEQYF | TGTGCCAGCCTATCACCGGGAGCTGACGAGCAGTACTTC
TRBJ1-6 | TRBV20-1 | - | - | CSARPDVGGSHNSPLHF | TGCAGTGCTAGGCCGGATGTGGGCGGCTCCCATAATTCACCCCTCCACTTT
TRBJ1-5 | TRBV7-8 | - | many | CASSLVGGISNQPQHF | TGTGCCAGCAGCTTAGTGGGGGGCATAAGCAATCAGCCCCAGCATTTT
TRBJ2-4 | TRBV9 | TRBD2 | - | CASSVAGREGIQYF | TGTGCCAGCAGCGTAGCGGGGAGGGAGGGAATTCAGTACTTC
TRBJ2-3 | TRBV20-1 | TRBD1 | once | CSASRGTGGTDTQYF | TGCAGTGCTAGCAGAGGGACAGGGGGCACAGATACGCAGTATTTT
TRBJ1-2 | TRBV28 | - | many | CASSLFPGVGDHGYTF | TGTGCCAGCAGTTTATTTCCAGGGGTTGGAGACCATGGCTACACCTTC
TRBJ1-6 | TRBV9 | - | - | CASSVGIGLNSPLHF | TGTGCCAGCAGCGTAGGTATAGGGCTTAATTCACCCCTCCACTTT
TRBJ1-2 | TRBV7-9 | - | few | CASHALMGYTF | TGTGCCAGTCATGCCCTTATGGGCTACACCTTC
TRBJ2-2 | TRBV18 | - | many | CASSPLQGYAGELFF | TGTGCCAGCTCACCATTACAGGGATATGCCGGGGAGCTGTTTTTT
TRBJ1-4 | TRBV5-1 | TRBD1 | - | CASSLSRQGHEKLFF | TGCGCCAGCAGCTTATCACGACAGGGGCATGAAAAACTGTTTTTT
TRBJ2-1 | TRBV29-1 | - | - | CSVGSRFGDERFF | TGCAGCGTTGGGTCTAGGTTTGGGGATGAGCGGTTCTTC
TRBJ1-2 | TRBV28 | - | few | CASSLGDPGSYGHTF | TGTGCCAGCAGCCTTGGGGACCCAGGGAGCTATGGCCACACCTTC
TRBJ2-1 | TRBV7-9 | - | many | CASSLAPHNEQFF | TGTGCCAGCAGCTTAGCTCCCCACAATGAGCAGTTCTTC
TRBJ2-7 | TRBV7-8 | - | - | CASSFTYEQYF | TGTGCCAGCAGCTTTACCTACGAGCAGTACTTC
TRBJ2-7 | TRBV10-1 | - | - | CASSESVPTSPAAAYEQYF | TGCGCCAGCAGTGAGTCCGTTCCGACCTCTCCCGCGGCGGCCTACGAGCAGTACTTC
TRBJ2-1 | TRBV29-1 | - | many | CSVEARDQKTQFF | TGCAGCGTTGAAGCCCGGGACCAGAAAACCCAGTTCTTC
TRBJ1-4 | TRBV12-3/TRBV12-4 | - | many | CASSLISGARGEKLFF | TGTGCCAGCAGTTTAATCTCGGGGGCACGAGGTGAAAAACTGTTTTTT
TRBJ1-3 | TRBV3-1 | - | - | CASSPRLGSSGNTIYF | TGTGCCAGCAGCCCTCGGCTGGGGAGCTCTGGAAACACCATATATTTT
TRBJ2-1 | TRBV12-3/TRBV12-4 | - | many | CASSLSGSDEQFF | TGTGCCAGCAGTTTGTCCGGGTCCGATGAGCAGTTCTTC
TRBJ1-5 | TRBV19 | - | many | CASSTKTGNQPQHF | TGTGCCAGTAGCACTAAGACAGGCAATCAGCCCCAGCATTTT
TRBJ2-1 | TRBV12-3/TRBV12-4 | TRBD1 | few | CASAGGLYNEQFF | TGTGCCAGCGCAGGGGGTCTCTACAATGAGCAGTTCTTC
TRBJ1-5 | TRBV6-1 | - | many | CASSEFHAGSNQPQHF | TGTGCCAGCAGTGAATTTCATGCAGGGTCCAATCAGCCCCAGCATTTT
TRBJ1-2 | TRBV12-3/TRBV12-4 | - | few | CASSLRQGSYGYTF | TGTGCCAGCAGTTTAAGGCAGGGTAGCTATGGCTACACCTTC
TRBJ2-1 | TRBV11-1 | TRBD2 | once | CASSWGLAGQNEQFF | TGTGCCAGCAGCTGGGGACTAGCGGGTCAAAATGAGCAGTTCTTC
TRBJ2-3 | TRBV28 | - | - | CASSPRTDTVGTDTQYF | TGTGCCAGCAGTCCTCGGACGGACACCGTCGGCACAGATACGCAGTATTTT
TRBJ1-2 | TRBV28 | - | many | CASTQLEGYTF | TGTGCCAGCACGCAATTGGAAGGCTACACCTTC
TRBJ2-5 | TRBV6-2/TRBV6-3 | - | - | CASSYSGKATQYF | TGTGCCAGCAGTTACTCGGGCAAGGCGACCCAGTACTTC
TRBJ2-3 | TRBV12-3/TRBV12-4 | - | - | CASSLSGSYTDTQYF | TGTGCCAGCAGTTTAAGCGGATCGTACACAGATACGCAGTATTTT
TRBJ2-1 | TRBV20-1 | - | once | CSARDSGYNEQFF | TGCAGTGCTAGAGATTCGGGGTACAATGAGCAGTTCTTC
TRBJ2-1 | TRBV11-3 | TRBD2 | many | CASSRGLAGFNEQFF | TGTGCCAGCAGCCGGGGACTAGCGGGGTTCAATGAGCAGTTCTTC
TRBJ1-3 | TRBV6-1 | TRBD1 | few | CASSEDRFYYSGNTIYF | TGTGCCAGCAGTGAGGACAGGTTTTACTACTCTGGAAACACCATATATTTT
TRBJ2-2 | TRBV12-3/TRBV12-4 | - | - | CASRVGGTGELFF | TGTGCCAGCAGGGTAGGGGGGACCGGGGAGCTGTTTTTT
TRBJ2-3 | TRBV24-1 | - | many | CASGVGISTDTQYF | TGTGCCTCGGGGGTAGGGATTAGCACAGATACGCAGTATTTT
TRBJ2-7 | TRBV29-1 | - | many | CSVESLTGTYTYEQYF | TGCAGCGTTGAAAGTTTGACGGGGACATACACCTACGAGCAGTACTTC
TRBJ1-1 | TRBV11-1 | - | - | CASSLGTGTRRDTEAFF | TGTGCCAGCAGCTTAGGTACAGGAACCCGCCGGGACACTGAAGCTTTCTTT
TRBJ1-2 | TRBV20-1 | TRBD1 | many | CIGKRFDRGDDGYTF | TGCATTGGAAAACGTTTTGACAGGGGAGATGATGGCTACACCTTC
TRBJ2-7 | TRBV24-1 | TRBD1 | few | CATSAESQGAYEQYF | TGTGCCACCAGTGCCGAATCACAGGGGGCCTACGAGCAGTACTTC
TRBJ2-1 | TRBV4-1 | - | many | CASSQEPHRGEQFF | TGCGCCAGCAGCCAAGAGCCACATAGGGGTGAGCAGTTCTTC
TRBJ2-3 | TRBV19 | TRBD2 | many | CASSILAGGGDTQYF | TGTGCCAGTAGTATCCTAGCGGGAGGCGGCGATACGCAGTATTTT